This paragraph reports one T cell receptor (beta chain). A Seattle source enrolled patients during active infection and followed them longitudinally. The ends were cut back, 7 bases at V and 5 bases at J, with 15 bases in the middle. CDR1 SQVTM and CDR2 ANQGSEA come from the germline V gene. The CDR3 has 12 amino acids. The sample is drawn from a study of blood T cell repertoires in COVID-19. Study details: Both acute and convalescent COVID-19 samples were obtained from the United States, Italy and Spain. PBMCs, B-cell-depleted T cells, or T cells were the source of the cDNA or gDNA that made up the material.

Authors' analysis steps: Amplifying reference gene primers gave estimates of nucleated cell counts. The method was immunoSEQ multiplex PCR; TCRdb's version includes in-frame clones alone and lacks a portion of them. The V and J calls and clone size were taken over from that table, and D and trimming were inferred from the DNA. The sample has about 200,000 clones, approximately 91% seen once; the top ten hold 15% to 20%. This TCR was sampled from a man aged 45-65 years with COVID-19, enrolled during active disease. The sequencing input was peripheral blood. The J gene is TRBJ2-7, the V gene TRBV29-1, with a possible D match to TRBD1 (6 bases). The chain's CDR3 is CSARSGGHEQYF. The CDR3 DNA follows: TGCAGCGCCCGGTCTGGGGGCCACGAGCAGTACTTC.